This TCR beta chain was sequenced in a study of shared T cell receptors in the human thymus. Using immunoSEQ multiplex PCR, the repertoire was profiled, and TCRdb retains in-frame clones only, with some absent. This sample has about 380,000 clones; roughly 94% occur once, and the top ten carry roughly 0.02%. V was clipped by 4 bases and J by 4 bases, with 16 bases between them. The CDR3 is 15 amino acids. Per germline, CDR1 SGHDN and CDR2 FVKESK. The clonotype was recovered from a human donor. Sequencing input: thymocytes. The chain recombines TRBV14 with TRBJ2-5; the D call may be TRBD1 or TRBD2 (5 bases each). The CDR3 protein is CASSPARWGRETQYF. CDR3 bases: TGTGCCAGCAGCCCGGCTCGTTGGGGGAGAGAGACCCAGTACTTC. Full variable domain (missing parts from reference TRBV14 and TRBJ2-5): EAGVTQFPSHSVIEKGQTVTLRCDPISGHDNLYWYRRVMGKEIKFLLHFVKESKQDESGMPNNRFLAERTGGTYSTLKVQPAELEDSGVYFCASSPARWGRETQYFGPGTRLLVL.